The 4 T cell receptor beta chains reported below all come from one sample, sequenced in a study of blood T cell repertoires in COVID-19. Clones were read by immunoSEQ multiplex PCR, and TCRdb kept only the in-frame ones, dropping some. The profile shows around 250,000 clones, roughly nine tenths of them singletons. Sequencing was carried out using peripheral blood. The receptors were gathered from a man aged 55 to 70 with acute or convalescent COVID-19.

The chain recombines TRBV7-8 with TRBJ2-5, with 9 bases lining up with TRBD2. Losses at the gene ends were 7 bases for V and 3 bases for J; bases not matched to a gene: 3. Germline V gene sequence: CDR1 SGHVS, CDR2 FQNEAQ. The CDR3 covers 13 residues. This chain's CDR3 is CASNVAGEETQYF. The CDR3 DNA is TGTGCCAGCAACGTAGCGGGAGAAGAGACCCAGTACTTC.

This clone was counted between two and nine times. The rearrangement uses TRBV6-5 and TRBJ2-1; perhaps TRBD1 as D (6 bases). The V gene lost 9 bases and the J gene lost 6 bases, with 15 bases spanning the gap. The CDR3 has 13 amino acids. CDR1 and CDR2 (germline): MNHEY, SVGAGI. Here the CDR3 reads CASKTLGGNEQFF. The CDR3 coding sequence is TGTGCCAGTAAGACGCTAGGGGGCAATGAGCAGTTCTTC.

About this clone: The DNA is left out, because the CDR3 cannot be placed on it with certainty; the CDR3 is given as TCRdb lists it. This chain connects TRBV28 to TRBJ2-2; the table assigns TRBD2, which was not confirmed against the DNA. The CDR3 is 16 residues long, ends included. Looked up from germline, CDR1 is MDHEN and CDR2 is SYDVKM. The CDR3 protein is CASSSSTSGSAGELFF.

The chain has TRBV7-3 and TRBJ2-2, with 11 bases identical to TRBD2. With V trimmed by 6 bases and J by 3 bases, 3 bases remained unmatched. The germline V gene encodes CDR1 SGHTA and CDR2 FQGTGA. This CDR3 region has 15 residues. The DNA for the CDR3 is TGTGCCAGCAGGTTTAGCGGGAGGGACACCGGGGAGCTGTTTTTT. Its protein is CASRFSGRDTGELFF.